Below are 29 T cell receptor beta chains sequenced from a single sample in a study of blood T cell repertoires in COVID-19. Sequencing used immunoSEQ multiplex PCR; TCRdb keeps in-frame clones, though not all of them. Of more than 350,000 clones detected, 89% appear once; the ten largest clones hold 3%. The sample was peripheral blood. These receptor sequences come from a woman in her 30s with COVID-19, enrolled during active disease.

This clone was detected once. The chain employs TRBV13 and TRBJ1-6; D may be TRBD1 (6 bases). CDR1 and CDR2 from the germline V gene are PRHDT and FYEKMQ (reference sequence). Trimming removed 5 bases from V and 7 bases from J, with 12 bases in between. CDR3 length equals 14 residues. The CDR3 DNA follows: TGTGCCAGCAGCAGGGGGTACCGAAATTCACCCCTCCACTTT. Its protein is CASSRGYRNSPLHF.

J is TRBJ2-7 and V is TRBV28; 8 nucleotides match TRBD2. This CDR3 comprises 19 residues. The trim removed 3 bases at V and 5 bases at J, leaving 21 bases unmatched. Germline V gene lookup returns CDR1 MDHEN and CDR2 SYDVKM. This CDR3 is CASSFLGRASTRGEDEQYF. In DNA form, the CDR3 reads TGTGCCAGCAGTTTTCTTGGGCGGGCCTCTACGCGGGGGGAGGACGAGCAGTACTTC.

CDR3: CASGGRAWDEQFF. For the CDR3, the DNA is TGTGCCAGTGGGGGGAGGGCCTGGGATGAGCAGTTCTTC. The V gene is TRBV6-5, the J gene TRBJ2-1, with 7 bases identical to TRBD2. CDR1 and CDR2 from the germline V gene are MNHEY and SVGAGI. V gave up 9 bases and J gave up 8 bases; unmatched junction bases: 10. CDR3 length: 13 residues.

The chain carries TRBV30 and TRBJ2-4; 8 nucleotides align to TRBD1. CDR3 size: 16 residues. After removal of 3 bases from V and 2 bases from J, the junction contained 9 bases not matched to a gene. Germline assignment: CDR1 GTSNPN and CDR2 SVGIG (reference sequence). The CDR3 DNA reads TGTGCCTGGAGAGCCGACAGGGGAGTGTCCAAAAACATTCAGTACTTC. This codes for CAWRADRGVSKNIQYF.

CDR3 nucleotide sequence: TGCGCCAGCAGCTTCGAGGGTTTAGCTAACTATGGCTACACCTTC. Encoded protein: CASSFEGLANYGYTF. V usage is TRBV5-1 and J usage is TRBJ1-2; D is ambiguous. Trimming took off 2 bases at V and 0 bases at J, with 11 bases between the two ends. CDR3 length: 15 residues. Germline values: CDR1 SGHRS, CDR2 YFSETQ.

The gene calls are TRBV7-2 and TRBJ1-2, with TRBD1 as a possible D gene (6 bases). Germline V gene sequence: CDR1 SGHTA, CDR2 FQGNSA. V was shortened by 1 base and J by 0 bases, with 12 bases between the two germline ends. The CDR3 has 16 amino acids. The DNA for the CDR3 is TGTGCCAGCAGCTTAGTTGGGGGCCGCGCTAACTATGGCTACACCTTC. Protein product: CASSLVGGRANYGYTF.

This chain connects TRBV2 to TRBJ2-7; 9 nucleotides align to TRBD1. Germline lookup yields CDR1 SNHLY and CDR2 FYNNEI. With V trimmed by 6 bases and J by 6 bases, 3 bases remained unmatched. The CDR3 contains 12 residues. The CDR3 region is CASRDRGTEQYF. CDR3 nucleotides: TGTGCCAGCAGGGACAGGGGAACCGAGCAGTACTTC.

This clone has a handful of counts. The V call is TRBV2, the J call TRBJ1-4, with 7 bases lining up with TRBD1. CDR1 SNHLY and CDR2 FYNNEI come from the germline V gene. The CDR3 sequence is 14 residues long. V was pared by 9 bases and J by 3 bases, with 7 bases of the junction left unmatched. CDR3 protein: CASRAGGSNEKLFF. The DNA for the CDR3 is TGTGCCAGTCGAGCAGGGGGTTCTAATGAAAAACTGTTTTTT. Full variable domain (outside the CDR3, taken from reference TRBV2 and TRBJ1-4): EPEVTQTPSHQVTQMGQEVILRCVPISNHLYFYWYRQILGQKVEFLVSFYNNEISEKSEIFDDQFSVERPDGSNFTLKIRSTKLEDSAMYFCASRAGGSNEKLFFGSGTQLSVL.

The rearrangement links TRBV2 to TRBJ2-1; a possible D gene is TRBD2 (5 bases). The germline V gene has CDR1 SNHLY and CDR2 FYNNEI. V shed 2 bases and J shed 3 bases, with 14 bases lying between them. There are 16 residues in the CDR3. CDR3 protein: CASSENMGGFYNEQFF. The CDR3, as DNA: TGTGCCAGCAGTGAAAATATGGGCGGGTTCTACAATGAGCAGTTCTTC. The full variable domain, completed using reference TRBV2 and TRBJ2-1, is EPEVTQTPSHQVTQMGQEVILRCVPISNHLYFYWYRQILGQKVEFLVSFYNNEISEKSEIFDDQFSVERPDGSNFTLKIRSTKLEDSAMYFCASSENMGGFYNEQFFGPGTRLTVL.

The chain links TRBV28 to TRBJ2-7, with 10 bases aligning to TRBD1. Germline V CDR1 and CDR2: MDHEN, SYDVKM. With 1 base clipped from V and 4 bases from J, the junction kept 4 bases outside the gene matches. The CDR3 is 15 amino acids. The CDR3 DNA follows: TGTGCCAGCAGTTTATCCCGGACAGGGGGGTACGAGCAGTACTTC. Protein sequence: CASSLSRTGGYEQYF.

The chain links TRBV6-6 to TRBJ2-3, with a weak D call TRBD1 (6 bases). V was clipped by 2 bases and J by 1 base, with 13 bases between them. Per germline, CDR1 MNHNY and CDR2 SVGAGI (reference sequence). CDR3 size: 16 residues. CDR3 sequence reads: CASSYPGGGGTDTQYF. Here the CDR3 DNA reads TGTGCCAGCAGTTACCCGGGTGGGGGCGGCACAGATACGCAGTATTTT.

V gene TRBV2 combines with J gene TRBJ2-2, with D possibly TRBD1 on 6 matching bases. CDR3 length: 15 residues. Trimming shortened V by 7 bases and J by 6 bases, and 18 bases separated the two germline ends. In germline, CDR1 is SNHLY, CDR2 FYNNEI. The CDR3 reads CASTKDRSASGELFF. For the CDR3, the DNA is TGTGCCAGCACCAAGGACAGAAGTGCTTCCGGGGAGCTGTTTTTT.

The chain joins TRBV4-1 to TRBJ1-5; no clear D. The V and J ends lost 0 bases and 4 bases respectively, with 16 bases between them. The germline CDR1 and CDR2 sequences are MGHRA and YSYEKL. The CDR3 extends over 17 amino acids. CDR3 bases: TGCGCCAGCAGCCAAGAAACCCCCTGGAGGGTGAATCAGCCCCAGCATTTT. It is translated as CASSQETPWRVNQPQHF.

This rearrangement joins TRBV29-1 to TRBJ1-2; D is undetermined. Germline loops: CDR1 SQVTM, CDR2 ANQGSEA. Between the trimmed V and J ends, which lost 1 base and 8 bases, there was a span of 8 bases. The CDR3 consists of 11 residues. The CDR3 nucleotides are TGCAGCGTTGAAGGGCAGAGGGGCTACACCTTC. Translated, it gives CSVEGQRGYTF.

In nucleotides, the CDR3 is TGTGCCAGCTCACCACCGCAGGGAGGGAACACTGAAGCTTTCTTT. This encodes CASSPPQGGNTEAFF. The chain carries TRBV18 and TRBJ1-1, with a tentative D call TRBD1 (5 bases). The CDR3 contains 15 residues. The V gene lost 0 bases and the J gene lost 1 base, with 9 bases spanning the gap. CDR1 KGHSH and CDR2 LQKENI come from the germline V gene.

CDR3 protein: CASSSPGRGHTEAFF. The DNA of the CDR3 is TGTGCCAGCAGCTCCCCGGGCAGGGGGCACACTGAAGCTTTCTTT. The V gene is TRBV5-4, the J gene TRBJ1-1; 8 nucleotides match TRBD1. From germline, CDR1 is SGHNT and CDR2 YYREEE (reference sequence). CDR3 size: 15 residues. The V segment lost 3 bases and the J segment 3 bases; nucleotides outside the gene matches: 7.

In this sample, this clone turned up a few times. This chain uses TRBV7-6 with TRBJ1-6, with TRBD1 matching over 7 bases. The junction had 3 bases not matched to a gene; V was cut back by 2 bases and J by 8 bases. CDR1 and CDR2 (germline): SGHVS, FNYEAQ. The CDR3 is 14 amino acids. The CDR3, as DNA: TGTGCCAGCAGCTTATCGGGACAGTATTCACCCCTCCACTTT. Translation: CASSLSGQYSPLHF.

The chain combines TRBV18 with TRBJ1-2, with TRBD1 as a possible D gene (5 bases). Between the trimmed V and J ends, which lost 0 bases and 4 bases, there was a span of 9 bases. Germline loops: CDR1 KGHSH, CDR2 LQKENI. The CDR3 length is 14 residues. The CDR3 loop reads CASSPPGRGYGYTF. CDR3 coding DNA: TGTGCCAGCTCACCACCCGGGAGGGGCTATGGCTACACCTTC.

The V and J genes are TRBV14 and TRBJ2-2, with D uncertain. CDR3 size: 9 residues. V gave up 8 bases and J gave up 11 bases, with 6 bases separating them. The germline V gene encodes CDR1 SGHDN and CDR2 FVKESK. This chain's CDR3 is CASAEELFF. The CDR3 nucleotides are TGTGCCAGCGCGGAAGAGCTGTTTTTT.

The chain combines TRBV19 with TRBJ2-2; TRBD1 agrees at 7 bases. Germline assignment: CDR1 LNHDA and CDR2 SQIVND (reference sequence). The CDR3 has 16 residues. V lost 6 bases and J lost 3; bases outside the gene matches: 10. CDR3 protein: CASRFLSTGYTGELFF. In DNA form, the CDR3 reads TGTGCCAGTAGATTTCTTTCGACAGGGTACACCGGGGAGCTGTTTTTT.

V is TRBV27 and J is TRBJ1-6; D may be TRBD1 (6 bases). This CDR3 spans 18 amino acids. Germline-derived CDR1 and CDR2 are MNHEY and SMNVEV (reference sequence). V lost 5 bases to trimming and J lost 0 bases, with 17 bases between them. The chain's CDR3 is CASSLYWDNHSYNSPLHF. The CDR3 nucleotides are TGTGCCAGCAGTCTTTACTGGGACAACCACTCCTATAATTCACCCCTCCACTTT.

This clone was seen just once. The chain has TRBV3-1 (or the pseudogene TRBV3-2) and TRBJ2-7; TRBD2 matches at 10 bases. J was trimmed by 5 bases and V by 3 bases; bases with no gene match: 19. The CDR3 runs to 19 residues. Germline V CDR1 and CDR2: LGHDT, YNNKEL (reference sequence). The chain's CDR3 is CASSQDRDSPIAGGNEQYF. The CDR3 nucleotides are TGTGCCAGCAGCCAGGACCGGGACAGTCCGATAGCGGGGGGCAACGAGCAGTACTTC.

The CDR3 DNA is TGTGCCAGCAGTGATAGTAGGGACAGGGGGCTTCAGCCCCAGCATTTT. This gives the protein CASSDSRDRGLQPQHF. The gene calls are TRBV2 and TRBJ1-5; TRBD1 matches 12 bases. CDR3 length: 16 amino acids. V lost 3 bases to trimming and J lost 6 bases; unmatched junction nucleotides: 6. Germline V gene sequence: CDR1 SNHLY, CDR2 FYNNEI. The full variable domain, completed using reference TRBV2 and TRBJ1-5, is EPEVTQTPSHQVTQMGQEVILRCVPISNHLYFYWYRQILGQKVEFLVSFYNNEISEKSEIFDDQFSVERPDGSNFTLKIRSTKLEDSAMYFCASSDSRDRGLQPQHFGDGTRLSIL.

This clone was recorded once. The rearrangement links TRBV7-9 to TRBJ2-5; perhaps TRBD2 as D (6 bases). Germline CDR1 and CDR2: SEHNR and FQNEAQ (reference sequence). CDR3 length equals 15 residues. V gave up 1 base and J gave up 5 bases, with 14 bases separating them. Here the CDR3 reads CASSLVGLAMETQYF. DNA for the CDR3: TGTGCCAGCAGCTTAGTAGGGCTAGCGATGGAGACCCAGTACTTC.

CDR3 sequence: CAIGSWDEQFF. CDR3 in DNA: TGTGCCATCGGGAGTTGGGATGAGCAGTTCTTC. The chain combines TRBV6-5 with TRBJ2-1, with a tentative D call TRBD2 (6 bases). Germline V gene data show CDR1 as MNHEY and CDR2 as SVGAGI. The CDR3 covers 11 residues. The V end lost 10 bases, the J end lost 8 bases, and 12 bases lay between the germline ends.

The rearrangement joins TRBV2 to TRBJ1-2, with TRBD1 identical over 9 bases. This CDR3 comprises 15 residues. Germline V lookup: CDR1 SNHLY, CDR2 FYNNEI. With V trimmed by 4 bases and J by 5 bases, 8 bases remained unmatched. In nucleotides, the CDR3 is TGTGCCAGCAGTGGGCCGGACAGGGGATCGTATGGCTACACCTTC. Encoded protein: CASSGPDRGSYGYTF.

This rearrangement joins TRBV19 to TRBJ2-1, with 7 positions matching TRBD2. Per the germline V gene, CDR1 is LNHDA and CDR2 is SQIVND (reference sequence). V gave up 6 bases and J gave up 3 bases; unmatched junction bases: 2. This CDR3 has 13 residues. The CDR3 bases are TGTGCCAGTAGCGGGAGGAGCTACAATGAGCAGTTCTTC. Protein sequence: CASSGRSYNEQFF.

The chain uses TRBV10-3 and TRBJ2-1; 10 bases line up with TRBD2. Trimming at V came to 5 bases and at J to 4 bases, leaving 2 bases not matched to a gene. Germline V lookup: CDR1 ENHRY, CDR2 SYGVKD. This CDR3 has 14 amino acids. The CDR3 is CAISIAGGYNEQFF. Here the CDR3 DNA reads TGTGCCATCAGTATAGCGGGGGGTTACAATGAGCAGTTCTTC.

CDR3 sequence: CASSMGQGSTDTQYF. CDR3 in DNA: TGTGCCAGTAGTATGGGGCAGGGGAGCACAGATACGCAGTATTTT. The rearrangement uses TRBV19 and TRBJ2-3, with a weak D call TRBD1 (6 bases). This CDR3 is 15 amino acids long. Germline values: CDR1 LNHDA, CDR2 SQIVND (reference sequence). V dropped 3 bases and J dropped 0 bases, with 10 bases sitting between them.